One and the same sample provided the 6 T cell receptor beta chains below, sequenced in a study of blood T cell repertoires in COVID-19. The table came from immunoSEQ multiplex PCR; TCRdb's copy has only in-frame clones and leaves some out. The sample carries under 500,000 clones, approximately 92% recorded once. Sequenced input: PBMCs or T cells enriched from blood (not recorded which). Receptors originate from a man aged 30-40 years who had recovered from COVID-19.

The V gene is TRBV10-3, the J gene TRBJ2-2; 13 bases line up with TRBD2. V trimming: 0 bases; J trimming: 3 bases; junction bases outside the gene matches: 1. Germline loops: CDR1 ENHRY, CDR2 SYGVKD. The CDR3 is 17 residues long. CDR3 nucleotides: TGTGCCATCAGTGAGTCGACTAGCGGGAGGTACACCGGGGAGCTGTTTTTT. Translating gives CAISESTSGRYTGELFF.

The V and J genes are TRBV18 and TRBJ1-3; D possibly corresponds to TRBD1 (6 bases). CDR1 KGHSH and CDR2 LQKENI come from the germline V gene. The CDR3 is 16 amino acids. The V end was cut by 4 bases, the J end by 0 bases, with 13 bases between. CDR3: CASSQNSRGSGNTIYF. The CDR3 coding sequence is TGTGCCAGCTCACAAAATTCCAGGGGCTCTGGAAACACCATATATTTT.

V usage is TRBV19 and J usage is TRBJ2-7; maybe TRBD2 (5 bases). The V gene lost 1 base and the J gene lost 5 bases, with 15 bases spanning the gap. Germline assignment: CDR1 LNHDA and CDR2 SQIVND (reference sequence). This CDR3 comprises 15 residues. In nucleotides, the CDR3 is TGTGCCAGTAGTATAGGGGAAGTGTTCGGGGACGAGCAGTACTTC. Its protein product is CASSIGEVFGDEQYF.

The genes are TRBV25-1 and TRBJ1-2, with TRBD1 identical over 9 bases. The CDR3 length is 13 residues. Germline V gives CDR1 MGHDK, CDR2 SYGVNS. The V gene end was trimmed by 4 bases and the J gene end by 11 bases; junction bases not matched to a gene: 8. The CDR3 nucleotides are TGTGCCAGCAGTGGACCGTACAGGGGGCAGTACACCTTC. It is translated as CASSGPYRGQYTF.

V is TRBV9 and J is TRBJ2-7, with D tentatively TRBD1 (6 bases). CDR1 and CDR2 from the germline V gene are SGDLS and YYNGEE. V was cut by 3 bases and J by 1 base, with 17 bases left in between. The CDR3 consists of 16 residues. DNA for the CDR3: TGTGCCAGCAGCGAGACTTGGGGGCAGGGATCCTACGAGCAGTACTTC. Translating it yields CASSETWGQGSYEQYF.

The CDR3 loop reads CASSLVSGLPQPQHF. CDR3 in DNA: TGTGCCAGCAGCTTGGTTTCAGGGTTGCCTCAGCCCCAGCATTTT. V and J are TRBV5-8 and TRBJ1-5, with a weak D call TRBD1 (5 bases). Germline CDR1 is SGHTS and CDR2 is YDEGEE. V was clipped by 0 bases and J by 6 bases, with 13 bases between them. This CDR3 has 15 residues. Variable domain in full (rest from reference TRBV5-8 and TRBJ1-5): EAGVTQSPTHLIKTRGQQATLRCSPISGHTSVYWYQQALGLGLQFLLWYDEGEERNRGNFPPRFSGRQFPNYSSELNVNALELEDSALYLCASSLVSGLPQPQHFGDGTRLSIL.